Presented here are 17 T cell receptor beta chains from one specimen sequenced in a study of T-cell memory formation after mild COVID-19. Using its own MiXCR run on the 5' RACE reads, TCRdb lists one record per CDR3 protein. The data contain fewer than 700,000 distinct CDR3 sequences, over 15% of them singletons. The sequencing input was PBMCs or a T cell subset sorted from them (not recorded which). These TCRs come from an adult woman who had mild COVID-19 (a few samples of this study predate the infection). Cell type and time point are not known.

V gene TRBV7-9 combines with J gene TRBJ1-2; D gene unclear. Germline loops: CDR1 SEHNR, CDR2 FQNEAQ (reference sequence). The CDR3 extends over 13 amino acids. Trimming removed 5 bases at V and 4 bases at J, with 11 bases between. The CDR3 DNA follows: TGTGCCAGCAGCCATACTATGAGCTATGGCTACACCTTC. Amino acid sequence: CASSHTMSYGYTF.

This clonotype has just a few counts. The CDR3 sequence: CASSRKEGPNTEAFF. CDR3 coding DNA: TGCGCCAGCAGCCGCAAAGAGGGTCCCAACACTGAAGCTTTCTTT. The V call is TRBV5-1, the J call TRBJ1-1; D unresolved. The CDR3 runs 15 residues. CDR1 is SGHRS, CDR2 YFSETQ, per germline. V was clipped by 4 bases and J by 2 bases, with 15 bases between them. The full variable domain, with the rest looked up from reference TRBV5-1 and TRBJ1-1, is KAGVTQTPRYLIKTRGQQVTLSCSPISGHRSVSWYQQTPGQGLQFLFEYFSETQRNKGNFPGRFSGRQFSNSRSEMNVSTLELGDSALYLCASSRKEGPNTEAFFGQGTRLTVV.

This clonotype was recorded a few times. The V and J genes are TRBV2 and TRBJ2-7, with 9 nucleotides matching TRBD1. V gave up 7 bases and J gave up 2 bases; unmatched junction bases: 3. Per the germline V gene, CDR1 is SNHLY and CDR2 is FYNNEI. The CDR3 spans 13 residues. The CDR3 spells CASNRQGAYEQYF. The DNA for the CDR3 is TGTGCCAGCAATCGACAGGGGGCCTACGAGCAGTACTTC.

This clonotype was observed a few times. The CDR3 nucleotides read TGTGCCAGCAGCGGTAACCGGTACGAGCAGTACTTC. Its protein product is CASSGNRYEQYF. V usage is TRBV11-2 and J usage is TRBJ2-7; D uncertain. CDR1 is SGHAT, CDR2 FQNNGV, per germline. The CDR3 is 12 residues long. V dropped 5 bases and J dropped 4 bases, with 9 bases sitting between them.

This clonotype came up many times. The chain has TRBV7-8 and TRBJ2-7; 7 bases line up with TRBD2. V shed 7 bases and J 2 bases; nucleotides not matched to a gene: 8. Germline loops: CDR1 SGHVS, CDR2 FQNEAQ. The CDR3 extends over 14 amino acids. The DNA for the CDR3 is TGTGCCAGCACAAGCGGGCGGGAGCCCTACGAGCAGTACTTC. Amino acid sequence: CASTSGREPYEQYF.

This clonotype has only a few counts. The V and J genes are TRBV3-1 and TRBJ1-3; D is uncertain. The V and J ends lost 2 bases and 2 bases respectively, with 7 bases between them. The CDR3 is 14 residues long. CDR1 is LGHDT and CDR2 is YNNKEL in the germline V gene (reference sequence). CDR3: CASSQTSAGNTIYF. The CDR3 DNA reads as TGTGCCAGCAGCCAAACGTCAGCTGGAAACACCATATATTTT.

This chain links TRBV18 with TRBJ2-1; D may be TRBD1 or TRBD2 (6 bases each). Germline lookup yields CDR1 KGHSH and CDR2 LQKENI. There are 15 residues in the CDR3. Between the trimmed V and J ends, which lost 3 bases and 6 bases, there was a span of 15 bases. CDR3 DNA sequence: TGTGCCAGCTCACCTGCGGGACACACTTCCAATGAGCAGTTCTTC. Its translation: CASSPAGHTSNEQFF.

The chain is built from TRBV7-6 and TRBJ2-1, with D possibly TRBD1 on 5 matching bases. The CDR3 extends over 15 amino acids. Trimming shortened V by 5 bases and J by 8 bases, and 19 bases separated the two germline ends. CDR1 and CDR2 from the germline V gene are SGHVS and FNYEAQ. Here the CDR3 reads CASSPPRVLGDEQFF. CDR3 in DNA: TGTGCCAGCAGCCCGCCCAGGGTGTTGGGCGATGAGCAGTTCTTC.

This clonotype was counted a few times. V is TRBV25-1 and J is TRBJ2-1; no reliable D call. The germline CDR1 and CDR2 sequences are MGHDK and SYGVNS. The ends were cut back, 1 base at V and 0 bases at J, with 7 bases in the middle. The CDR3 is 15 amino acids. The CDR3 nucleotides read TGTGCCAGCAGTGAATCAGAAGACTCCTACAATGAGCAGTTCTTC. Protein sequence: CASSESEDSYNEQFF.

This clonotype was recorded a few times. CDR3 sequence reads: CAISGTFYGYTF. The DNA of the CDR3 is TGTGCCATCAGTGGGACATTCTATGGCTACACCTTC. This chain joins TRBV10-3 and TRBJ1-2, with a weak D call TRBD1 (5 bases). Germline CDR1 and CDR2: ENHRY and SYGVKD. V was pared by 4 bases and J by 4 bases, with 7 bases between. This CDR3 region has 12 residues.

This clonotype appeared a few times. The V gene is TRBV12-3 or TRBV12-4, the J gene TRBJ1-2; 7 nucleotides match TRBD1. Trimming at V came to 4 bases and at J to 8 bases, leaving 10 bases not matched to a gene. The CDR3 has 14 residues. The CDR3 DNA is TGTGCCAGCAGTTCGACCGACAGGGTAAAGGGCTACACCTTC. It translates to CASSSTDRVKGYTF.

The V call is TRBV24-1, the J call TRBJ2-5, with D unclear. There are 15 residues in the CDR3. V gave up 3 bases and J gave up 1 base, with 11 bases separating them. The germline CDR1 and CDR2 sequences are KGHDR and SFDVKD. CDR3: CATSDTRRPQETQYF. The CDR3 region has the DNA TGTGCCACCAGTGATACCCGGCGGCCCCAAGAGACCCAGTACTTC.

This chain connects TRBV6-6 to TRBJ1-1; no definite D call. The CDR3 sequence is 15 residues long. The V gene lost 5 bases and the J gene lost 3 bases, with 16 bases spanning the gap. The germline CDR1 and CDR2 sequences are MNHNY and SVGAGI (reference sequence). This CDR3 is CASSHGTGWYTEAFF. For the CDR3, the DNA is TGTGCCAGCAGTCACGGAACGGGGTGGTACACTGAAGCTTTCTTT.

There are many counts of this clonotype. This chain uses TRBV7-6 with TRBJ1-3, with D possibly TRBD1 on 6 matching bases. Germline lookup yields CDR1 SGHVS and CDR2 FNYEAQ. This CDR3 has 17 residues. V lost 5 bases, J lost 0 bases, and 17 bases lay in between. The CDR3 DNA sequence: TGTGCCAGCAGCCACCCCGGGACAACTAGCTCTGGAAACACCATATATTTT. This gives the protein CASSHPGTTSSGNTIYF. Together with reference TRBV7-6 and TRBJ1-3, the CDR3 gives the full variable domain: GAGVSQSPRYKVTKRGQDVALRCDPISGHVSLYWYRQALGQGPEFLTYFNYEAQQDKSGLPNDRFSAERPEGSISTLTIQRTEQRDSAMYRCASSHPGTTSSGNTIYFGEGSWLTVV.

This clonotype was detected only a few times. V gene TRBV7-9 combines with J gene TRBJ2-5; no clear D gene. Trimming pared 5 bases from V and 7 bases from J, leaving 23 bases between. The CDR3 has 16 residues. Germline V CDR1 and CDR2: SEHNR, FQNEAQ (reference sequence). Written as DNA, the CDR3 is TGTGCCAGCAGCCTTGATGACGGGCCGCTTTATGTGACCCAGTACTTC. Residues: CASSLDDGPLYVTQYF.

The chain links TRBV21-1 to TRBJ2-1; the D segment call TRBD1 is taken from the table without a DNA check. TRBV21-1 is an annotated pseudogene. The CDR3 is 16 amino acids. CDR3 amino acids: CASSCPRRGINNEQFF. Here the CDR3 DNA reads TGTGCCAGCAGCTGTCCGAGGCGGGGTATTAACAATGAGCAGTTCTTC.

This clonotype has a handful of counts. The rearrangement joins TRBV7-8 to TRBJ2-1, with D tentatively TRBD2 (5 bases). CDR3 length: 14 residues. Trimming cost V 3 bases and J 5 bases, with 11 bases left between them. The germline V gene has CDR1 SGHVS and CDR2 FQNEAQ. The CDR3 DNA is TGTGCCAGCAGCTTCCGGGATAAGAACAATGAGCAGTTCTTC. Its translation is CASSFRDKNNEQFF.